This TCR beta chain was sequenced in a study of blood T cells in healthy people across ages. Overall study findings and caveats: TCR beta diversity, measured per million T cells, fell in a roughly linear way with age.

Primed by a sample-barcoded 5' primer and a J-beta primer mix, a second PCR proceeded for 7 to 11 cycles. TCRdb re-called the 5' RACE reads through MiXCR, storing one row per CDR3 protein. The sample lists about 1.5 million distinct CDR3 sequences; approximately 43% were seen once. On this clonotype: What it binds is unknown.

Trimming removed 0 bases at V and 10 bases at J, with 8 bases between. The CDR3 spans 12 residues. Germline lookup yields CDR1 SGDLS and CDR2 YYNGEE. Isolation recovered at least 6 million PBMCs from every sample. This rearrangement joins TRBV9 to TRBJ2-1; D is unresolved. Sequencing was performed on blood. This TCR derives from a woman in her late teens or twenties in good health. The CDR3 region has the DNA TGTGCCAGCAGCGTAGGTTTCGACGAGCAGTTCTTC. Translating it yields CASSVGFDEQFF.